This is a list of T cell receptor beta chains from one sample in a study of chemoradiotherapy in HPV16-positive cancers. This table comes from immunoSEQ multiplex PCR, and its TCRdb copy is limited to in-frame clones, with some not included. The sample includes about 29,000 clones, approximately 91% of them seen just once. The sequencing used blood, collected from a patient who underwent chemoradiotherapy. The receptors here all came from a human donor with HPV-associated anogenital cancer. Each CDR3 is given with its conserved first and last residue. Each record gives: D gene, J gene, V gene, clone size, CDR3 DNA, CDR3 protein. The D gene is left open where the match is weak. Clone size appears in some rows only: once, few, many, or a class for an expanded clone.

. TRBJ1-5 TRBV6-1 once TGTGCCAGCAGTGAAAATTGGAGTCAGCCCCAGCATTTT CASSENWSQPQHF
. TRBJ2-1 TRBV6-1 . TGTGCCAGCAGTGTCCGGGGCGATGAGCAGTTCTTC CASSVRGDEQFF
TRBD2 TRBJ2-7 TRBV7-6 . TGTGCCAGCAGCGCCCGGACTAGCGGGGCCTACGAGCAGTACTTC CASSARTSGAYEQYF
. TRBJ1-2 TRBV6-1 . TGTGCCAGCAGTCCGAACAGGGTCTATGGCTACACCTTC CASSPNRVYGYTF
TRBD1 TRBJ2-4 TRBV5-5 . TGTGCCAGCAGCCCCGGACAGGGGATAGCCAAAAACATTCAGTACTTC CASSPGQGIAKNIQYF
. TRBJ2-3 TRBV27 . TGTGCCAGCAGTTTACAGGCGTCTAGCACAGATACGCAGTATTTT CASSLQASSTDTQYF
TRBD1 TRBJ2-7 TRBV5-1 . TGCGCCAGCAGCCTAGCAGGGGGCGAGCAGTACTTC CASSLAGGEQYF
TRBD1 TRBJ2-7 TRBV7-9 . TGTGCCAGCAGCTTGGACAGGGGGCTTGACGAGCAGTACTTC CASSLDRGLDEQYF
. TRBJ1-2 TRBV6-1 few TGTGCCAGCAGCCGCATTACGGGACATGAGGGTAGCTACACCTTC CASSRITGHEGSYTF
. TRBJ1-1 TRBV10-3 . TGTGCCATCAGTGAGGGGGATTCCTCGAAAGCTTTCTTT CAISEGDSSKAFF
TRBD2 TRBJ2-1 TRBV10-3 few TGTGCCATCAGTGTCGGACTAGCGGGCGGCGACGATGAGCAGTTCTTC CAISVGLAGGDDEQFF
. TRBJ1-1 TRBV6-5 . TGTGCCAGCAGCCCCGGGGTACGCACTGAAGCTTTCTTT CASSPGVRTEAFF
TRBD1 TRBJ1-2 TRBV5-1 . TGCGCCAGCACCCCGGGACAGCCAAGAGACTATGGCTACACCTTC CASTPGQPRDYGYTF